Below are 29 T cell receptor beta chains sequenced from a single sample in a study of STAT5B mutations in CD4+ large granular lymphocyte leukemia. Profiled with immunoSEQ multiplex PCR; TCRdb holds only in-frame clones, not every one. Of about 38,000 clones in the sample, 65% to 90% were seen once. The material sequenced was CD4+ T cells from blood buffy coats. The receptors were gathered from a human donor in good health.

This chain connects TRBV7-3 to TRBJ2-1; the D is unclear. The CDR3 is 14 residues long. Between the trimmed V and J ends, which lost 6 bases and 7 bases, there was a span of 16 bases. Germline CDR1 SGHTA, CDR2 FQGTGA. CDR3 nucleotides: TGTGCCAGCAGTCCTCCAGGCCTCCTGAATGAGCAGTTCTTC. This sequence encodes CASSPPGLLNEQFF.

V gene TRBV9 combines with J gene TRBJ2-5; TRBD2 agrees at 7 bases. The CDR3 sequence is 14 residues long. V shed 4 bases and J 0 bases; nucleotides not matched to a gene: 3. CDR1 and CDR2 (germline): SGDLS, YYNGEE. The CDR3 here is CASSTGTNQETQYF. CDR3 nucleotide sequence: TGTGCCAGCAGCACCGGGACTAACCAAGAGACCCAGTACTTC.

As regards this clone: The junction shows a germline mismatch at one end, possibly a read error. The J gene is TRBJ2-1, the V gene TRBV7-9, with TRBD1 identical over 9 bases. Germline CDR1 and CDR2: SEHNR and FQNEAQ (reference sequence). The CDR3 runs 15 residues. CDR3 in DNA: TGTGCCGGCAGCTTAGGGACAGGGTCCATCCATGAGCAGTTCTTC. Amino acids: CAGSLGTGSIHEQFF.

The V and J genes are TRBV27 and TRBJ2-1, with a weak D call TRBD1 (6 bases). V dropped 3 bases and J dropped 5 bases, with 11 bases sitting between them. The CDR3 contains 14 residues. The germline CDR1 and CDR2 sequences are MNHEY and SMNVEV (reference sequence). The CDR3 nucleotides are TGTGCCAGCAGTTTCACGAACAGGGACAATGAGCAGTTCTTC. It yields the protein CASSFTNRDNEQFF.

This chain uses TRBV18 with TRBJ1-1; 8 bases line up with TRBD1. There are 15 residues in the CDR3. CDR1 is KGHSH, CDR2 LQKENI, per germline. Trimming cost V 3 bases and J 3 bases; bases outside gene matches: 6. The DNA for the CDR3 is TGTGCCAGCTCACCTAACAGGGGGATTGACACTGAAGCTTTCTTT. Translated: CASSPNRGIDTEAFF.

The rearrangement links TRBV7-9 to TRBJ1-5; unclear D gene. V was clipped by 4 bases and J by 9 bases, with 7 bases between them. This CDR3 is built from 11 residues. Germline CDR1 reads SEHNR; CDR2 reads FQNEAQ (reference sequence). The CDR3 DNA follows: TGTGCCAGCAGCTCGGGTGGGCCCCAGCATTTT. Its translation is CASSSGGPQHF.

The V and J genes are TRBV19 and TRBJ2-1; 10 nucleotides line up with TRBD2. The V and J ends lost 8 bases and 10 bases, in that order; junction bases with no gene match: 11. The germline V gene has CDR1 LNHDA and CDR2 SQIVND (reference sequence). The CDR3 runs to 14 residues. CDR3 in DNA: TGTGCCAGTGGACTAGCGGTGAGGTCGGGGGAGCAGTTCTTC. This codes for CASGLAVRSGEQFF.

CDR3 loop: CASSLAHLASGANTGELFF. DNA of the CDR3: TGTGCCAGCAGCTTAGCGCACCTGGCTAGCGGAGCGAACACCGGGGAGCTGTTTTTT. This sequence joins TRBV7-2 and TRBJ2-2, with 7 bases fitting TRBD2. The length of the CDR3 is 19 residues. With V trimmed by 0 bases and J by 0 bases, 10 bases remained unmatched. Germline CDR1 is SGHTA and CDR2 is FQGNSA.

The chain uses TRBV5-1 and TRBJ2-7; possibly TRBD2 for D (5 bases). CDR3 length equals 14 residues. V was clipped by 0 bases and J by 6 bases, with 13 bases between them. Per the germline V gene, CDR1 is SGHRS and CDR2 is YFSETQ. CDR3 coding DNA: TGCGCCAGCAGCTTGGCGGGATGGACGGCCGAGCAGTACTTC. Amino acid sequence: CASSLAGWTAEQYF.

This sequence joins TRBV10-2 and TRBJ2-1; the match to TRBD2 covers 14 bases. This CDR3 has 17 residues. Trimming took 5 bases from V and 6 from J; bases not matched to a gene: 9. CDR1 is WSHSY and CDR2 is SAAADI in the germline V gene. The CDR3 sequence: CASSSTSGRAPGNEQFF. The CDR3 DNA sequence: TGCGCCAGCAGTTCGACTAGCGGGAGGGCCCCAGGCAATGAGCAGTTCTTC.

This chain uses TRBV5-1 with TRBJ2-2, with D possibly TRBD1 on 6 matching bases. CDR3 length: 16 amino acids. In germline, CDR1 is SGHRS, CDR2 YFSETQ. V lost 1 base to trimming and J lost 0 bases, with 10 bases between them. CDR3 residues: CASSLMGDTNTGELFF. The CDR3 coding sequence is TGCGCCAGCAGCTTGATGGGGGACACGAACACCGGGGAGCTGTTTTTT.

This clone occurred once. The chain combines TRBV2 with TRBJ2-7; no reliable D call. CDR3 length: 13 amino acids. Germline lookup yields CDR1 SNHLY and CDR2 FYNNEI. Trimming pared 5 bases from V and 6 bases from J, leaving 14 bases between. The CDR3 region is CASSLPPRPEQYF. CDR3 nucleotides: TGTGCCAGCAGTCTGCCTCCAAGGCCCGAGCAGTACTTC.

This sequence joins TRBV27 and TRBJ1-1; weak D call: TRBD1 (5 bases). V gave up 2 bases and J gave up 5 bases, with 15 bases separating them. Germline-derived CDR1 and CDR2 are MNHEY and SMNVEV (reference sequence). The length of the CDR3 is 15 residues. CDR3 sequence (DNA): TGTGCCAGCAGTTTACGTCTGGGGGGGGTAACTGAAGCTTTCTTT. Translation gives CASSLRLGGVTEAFF.

The rearrangement links TRBV5-4 to TRBJ2-2; either TRBD1 or TRBD2 may fit D (5 bases each). Deletions cut 10 bases from V and 4 bases from J, with 17 bases between. CDR3 length: 14 amino acids. The V gene's germline CDR1 is SGHNT and CDR2 YYREEE (reference sequence). CDR3 residues: CAGGRLEGTGELFF. In DNA form, the CDR3 reads TGTGCCGGGGGAAGACTTGAGGGCACCGGGGAGCTGTTTTTT.

The chain has TRBV7-8 and TRBJ2-7, with D maybe TRBD1 (5 bases). Germline V lookup: CDR1 SGHVS, CDR2 FQNEAQ. The V gene lost 1 base and the J gene lost 3 bases, with 7 bases spanning the gap. The CDR3 loop spans 13 amino acids. This CDR3 reads CASSLGQFYEQYF. Here the CDR3 DNA reads TGTGCCAGCAGCTTAGGACAGTTCTACGAGCAGTACTTC.

The gene calls are TRBV19 and TRBJ2-7, with 7 bases fitting TRBD2. CDR3 length: 16 residues. From germline, CDR1 is LNHDA and CDR2 SQIVND (reference sequence). V was clipped by 6 bases and J by 3 bases; unmatched bases: 14. In nucleotides, the CDR3 is TGTGCCAGTAGCCATATTCCCCGAGCGGGAAGCTACGAGCAGTACTTC. It encodes CASSHIPRAGSYEQYF. Full variable domain (rest looked up from reference TRBV19 and TRBJ2-7): DGGITQSPKYLFRKEGQNVTLSCEQNLNHDAMYWYRQDPGQGLRLIYYSQIVNDFQKGDIAEGYSVSREKKESFPLTVTSAQKNPTAFYLCASSHIPRAGSYEQYFGPGTRLTVT.

The J gene is TRBJ2-1, the V gene TRBV6-5; 9 positions match TRBD1. The length of the CDR3 is 15 residues. The junction had 10 bases not matched to a gene; V was cut back by 6 bases and J by 7 bases. Per the germline V gene, CDR1 is MNHEY and CDR2 is SVGAGI. The CDR3 DNA sequence: TGTGCCAGCAGATCACCGGGACAGGGTATGAATGAGCAGTTCTTC. This translates into CASRSPGQGMNEQFF.

The rearrangement uses TRBV7-2 and TRBJ2-1; 7 bases line up with TRBD2. V trimming: 3 bases; J trimming: 8 bases; junction bases outside the gene matches: 10. CDR1 is SGHTA, CDR2 FQGNSA, per germline. The CDR3 is 15 residues long. The CDR3, as DNA: TGTGCCAGCAGCTTTGGACTAGATCCGGGCTATGAGCAGTTCTTC. Its protein is CASSFGLDPGYEQFF.

The chain uses TRBV6-5 and TRBJ1-5; tentatively, D is TRBD1 (6 bases). Trimming stripped 2 bases from V and 10 bases from J, with 18 bases between. The CDR3 contains 15 residues. Germline CDR1 MNHEY, CDR2 SVGAGI. The CDR3 loop is CASSYGPRGAEPQHF. CDR3 DNA: TGTGCCAGCAGTTACGGGCCGAGGGGGGCGGAACCCCAGCATTTT.

This rearrangement joins TRBV6-6 to TRBJ1-5; D remains unclear. The ends were cut back, 8 bases at V and 0 bases at J, with 8 bases in the middle. CDR1 and CDR2 (germline): MNHNY, SVGAGI (reference sequence). The CDR3 length is 13 residues. The CDR3 DNA reads TGTGCCAGCGCTCCTAATAGCAATCAGCCCCAGCATTTT. It translates to CASAPNSNQPQHF.

This clone was detected only a few times. The chain uses TRBV7-3 and TRBJ2-2; a possible D gene is TRBD2 (5 bases). The V and J ends lost 0 bases and 5 bases respectively, with 10 bases between them. The CDR3 extends over 15 amino acids. Germline V gene data show CDR1 as SGHTA and CDR2 as FQGTGA. The CDR3: CASSLTHGGTGELFF. DNA of the CDR3: TGTGCCAGCAGCTTAACGCATGGAGGAACCGGGGAGCTGTTTTTT. The full variable domain, with the rest looked up from reference TRBV7-3 and TRBJ2-2, is GAGVSQTPSNKVTEKGKYVELRCDPISGHTALYWYRQSLGQGPEFLIYFQGTGAADDSGLPNDRFFAVRPEGSVSTLKIQRTERGDSAVYLCASSLTHGGTGELFFGEGSRLTVL.

This clone was detected once. The chain's CDR3 is CAIREGQEHNQPQHF. As DNA, the CDR3 is TGTGCCATCAGGGAGGGACAGGAGCACAATCAGCCCCAGCATTTT. The V gene is TRBV10-3, the J gene TRBJ1-5, with 8 bases aligning to TRBD1. V was clipped by 6 bases and J by 3 bases; unmatched bases: 7. The CDR3 totals 15 residues. The V gene's germline CDR1 is ENHRY and CDR2 SYGVKD.

This chain connects TRBV5-4 to TRBJ2-7; the D is unclear. Germline lookup yields CDR1 SGHNT and CDR2 YYREEE (reference sequence). The ends were cut back, 0 bases at V and 0 bases at J, with 4 bases in the middle. The CDR3 extends over 13 amino acids. The chain's CDR3 is CASSLDYSYEQYF. DNA for the CDR3: TGTGCCAGCAGCTTGGACTACTCCTACGAGCAGTACTTC.

In its sample, this clone was seen a few times. This chain joins TRBV18 and TRBJ1-6, with unresolved D. V was shortened by 2 bases and J by 7 bases, with 9 bases between the two germline ends. The CDR3 length is 14 residues. Germline V gives CDR1 KGHSH, CDR2 LQKENI. CDR3 region: CASSPGPWNSPLHF. Written as DNA, the CDR3 is TGTGCCAGCTCACCAGGGCCGTGGAATTCACCCCTCCACTTT.

This rearrangement joins TRBV5-8 to TRBJ1-1; 10 positions agree with TRBD1. Per the germline V gene, CDR1 is SGHTS and CDR2 is YDEGEE. Trimming cost V 3 bases and J 5 bases; bases outside gene matches: 4. This CDR3 has 14 residues. CDR3 sequence (DNA): TGTGCCAGCAGCTGGACAGGGGGAGATACTGAAGCTTTCTTT. Its protein is CASSWTGGDTEAFF.

This clone was detected only once. The gene calls are TRBV28 and TRBJ2-1; TRBD2 matches at 14 bases. V gave up 4 bases and J gave up 8 bases; unmatched junction bases: 4. CDR3 size: 15 residues. The germline V gene has CDR1 MDHEN and CDR2 SYDVKM. The CDR3 here is CASSSPGLAGDEQFF. The CDR3 DNA reads as TGTGCCAGCAGTTCCCCGGGACTAGCGGGAGATGAGCAGTTCTTC.

This chain uses TRBV15 with TRBJ1-1; no reliable D call. The CDR3 has 11 residues. The V gene's germline CDR1 is LNHNV and CDR2 YYDKDF (reference sequence). V was shortened by 0 bases and J by 7 bases, with 3 bases between the two germline ends. Here the CDR3 DNA reads TGTGCCACCAGCAGAGATGATGAAGCTTTCTTT. Translation gives CATSRDDEAFF.

This clone appeared once. This chain connects TRBV10-3 to TRBJ1-2; D may be TRBD1 (5 bases). Germline V gene data show CDR1 as ENHRY and CDR2 as SYGVKD. Trimming shortened V by 6 bases and J by 8 bases, and 13 bases separated the two germline ends. The CDR3 runs 12 residues. The CDR3 is CAIRPDSGGYTF. CDR3 nucleotides: TGTGCCATCAGGCCTGACAGCGGAGGCTACACCTTC.

J is TRBJ1-5 and V is TRBV5-1; D is possibly TRBD1 (6 bases). The CDR3 has 15 residues. Germline assignment: CDR1 SGHRS and CDR2 YFSETQ. Trimming took 0 bases from V and 3 from J, leaving 10 bases between them. The CDR3 here is CASSLEGVPNQPQHF. The CDR3 nucleotides are TGCGCCAGCAGCTTGGAGGGGGTTCCCAATCAGCCCCAGCATTTT.